The clone carrying this T cell receptor (beta chain) came up a few times. The source of the sample is a study of blood T cell repertoires in COVID-19. V gave up 4 bases and J gave up 0 bases, with 16 bases separating them. The CDR3 loop spans 18 amino acids. Sequenced by immunoSEQ multiplex PCR; TCRdb stores in-frame clones only, minus some. The data show under 150,000 clones, 85% seen once. The chain employs TRBV23-1 and TRBJ1-6, with a tentative D call TRBD1 (6 bases). TRBV23-1 has ORF status, its function being uncertain. The sequenced sample consisted of peripheral blood. The clonotype comes from a human donor in a cohort sampled during active COVID-19. CDR3 protein: CASSPGTPYTSYNSPLHF. The CDR3 DNA is TGCGCCAGCAGTCCGGGGACACCATACACCTCCTATAATTCACCCCTCCACTTT.